One sample yielded the 25 T cell receptor beta chains listed below, sequenced in a study of CD8+CD57+ T cells in acquired aplastic anemia. The authors sequenced patients whose flow cytometry had shown CD8+CD57+ cell expansion. TCR beta VDJ and CDR3 profiles were obtained from a genomic DNA template. One entry per CDR3 protein, called by TCRdb with MiXCR from the reads. The repertoire holds around 220,000 distinct CDR3 sequences, with less than 60% as singletons. The source material was sorted CD4+, CD8+, or CD8+CD57+ T cells (not recorded which) from PBMCs. The receptor source for this set is a human donor with aplastic anemia.

This clonotype was seen ten or more times. The rearrangement joins TRBV20-1 to TRBJ2-7, with 7 bases fitting TRBD1. The germline gives CDR1 DFQATT, CDR2 SNEGSKA (reference sequence). With 3 bases clipped from V and 5 bases from J, the junction kept 4 bases outside the gene matches. This CDR3 has 12 residues. CDR3 residues: CSASGTEDEQYF. CDR3 bases: TGCAGTGCTAGTGGGACAGAAGACGAGCAGTACTTC.

The V call is TRBV20-1, the J call TRBJ1-4, with 7 bases fitting TRBD1. The CDR3 runs 16 residues. The germline CDR1 and CDR2 sequences are DFQATT and SNEGSKA (reference sequence). The V segment lost 5 bases and the J segment 5 bases; nucleotides outside the gene matches: 14. CDR3 in amino acids: CSADPGQPPHNEKLFF. The CDR3 DNA reads TGCAGTGCTGACCCGGGACAGCCACCTCACAATGAAAAACTGTTTTTT.

This clonotype appeared many times. V is TRBV29-1 and J is TRBJ2-7, with 15 bases aligning to TRBD2. The germline gives CDR1 SQVTM, CDR2 ANQGSEA. CDR3 size: 17 residues. Losses at the gene ends were 5 bases for V and 5 bases for J; bases not matched to a gene: 13. The chain's CDR3 is CSVKSGTSGGPSHEQYF. CDR3 bases: TGCAGCGTTAAGTCCGGGACTAGCGGGGGGCCGTCCCACGAGCAGTACTTC.

This clonotype was recorded only once. V gene TRBV7-2 combines with J gene TRBJ1-4; D might be TRBD1 (6 bases). Germline CDR1 and CDR2: SGHTA and FQGNSA. This CDR3 comprises 14 residues. V was shortened by 5 bases and J by 8 bases, with 15 bases between the two germline ends. CDR3 coding DNA: TGTGCCAGCAGCCCGGGGACACTGATCGAAAAACTGTTTTTT. Its protein product is CASSPGTLIEKLFF.

This clonotype was found a few times. The chain carries TRBV9 and TRBJ2-6; no definite D call. The V end was cut by 3 bases, the J end by 1 base, with 5 bases between. The germline V gene encodes CDR1 SGDLS and CDR2 YYNGEE. The CDR3 contains 14 residues. The CDR3 loop reads CASSEYSGANVLTF. In DNA, the CDR3 is TGTGCCAGCAGCGAATATTCTGGGGCCAACGTCCTGACTTTC.

The sample holds a few counts of this clonotype. The chain recombines TRBV3-1 with TRBJ1-6; the D is unclear. The germline CDR1 and CDR2 sequences are LGHDT and YNNKEL (reference sequence). V was shortened by 1 base and J by 0 bases, with 10 bases between the two germline ends. The CDR3 length is 17 residues. Here the CDR3 DNA reads TGTGCCAGCAGCCAAGGCGAAGGGAGCTCCTATAATTCACCCCTCCACTTT. It is translated as CASSQGEGSSYNSPLHF.

This clonotype has ten or more counts. The chain employs TRBV19 and TRBJ2-3; D is possibly TRBD1 or TRBD2 (6 bases each). Germline-derived CDR1 and CDR2 are LNHDA and SQIVND (reference sequence). Trimming left V 3 bases short and J 2 bases short, with 12 bases between. This CDR3 region has 15 residues. The CDR3 DNA is TGTGCCAGTAGTATTTTGGGGGGCCCCACAGATACGCAGTATTTT. Translated: CASSILGGPTDTQYF.

This clonotype was found many times. V and J are TRBV10-3 and TRBJ2-7; D is possibly TRBD1 (5 bases). Trimming stripped 2 bases from V and 3 bases from J, with 8 bases between. The CDR3 is 13 amino acids. Looked up from germline, CDR1 is ENHRY and CDR2 is SYGVKD. CDR3: CAISEGQGYEQYF. CDR3 sequence (DNA): TGTGCCATCAGTGAGGGACAAGGCTACGAGCAGTACTTC.

The chain combines TRBV24-1 with TRBJ2-3, with 8 positions matching TRBD2. The end of the DNA aligns better with TRBJ2-5, so the J call may be wrong. CDR3 length equals 16 residues. Germline V CDR1 and CDR2: KGHDR, SFDVKD. The CDR3 loop reads CATSDPGRGVEESQYF. DNA of the CDR3: TGTGCCACCAGTGACCCTGGGCGGGGGGTGGAGGAGTCCCAGTACTTC.

This clonotype appeared a few times. V is TRBV24-1 and J is TRBJ1-2, with 7 bases that match TRBD1. The CDR3 consists of 15 residues. The V segment lost 3 bases and the J segment 6 bases; nucleotides outside the gene matches: 9. Germline CDR1 is KGHDR and CDR2 is SFDVKD. The CDR3 sequence: CATSDNEEGAHGYTF. CDR3 DNA sequence: TGTGCCACCAGTGATAACGAGGAGGGGGCGCATGGCTACACCTTC.

The chain employs TRBV19 and TRBJ1-1; TRBD1 aligns across 9 bases. From germline, CDR1 is LNHDA and CDR2 SQIVND (reference sequence). This CDR3 is 14 amino acids long. The V and J ends lost 7 bases and 3 bases, in that order; junction bases with no gene match: 6. Written as DNA, the CDR3 is TGTGCCAGTACTTACAGGGGGCGAGACACTGAAGCTTTCTTT. Its translation: CASTYRGRDTEAFF.

J is TRBJ2-7 and V is TRBV7-9; no clear D gene. Trimming left V 7 bases short and J 6 bases short, with 22 bases between. CDR1 and CDR2 (germline): SEHNR, FQNEAQ (reference sequence). This CDR3 spans 15 amino acids. The CDR3 nucleotides read TGTGCCAGCACCTTTGGGGAAACGGGTATTATCGAGCAGTACTTC. Its translation is CASTFGETGIIEQYF.

In this sample, this clonotype turned up many times. This chain joins TRBV29-1 and TRBJ2-2; 12 bases are shared with TRBD2. Per germline, CDR1 SQVTM and CDR2 ANQGSEA. CDR3 length equals 16 residues. J lost 3 bases, V lost 5 bases, and 7 bases had no gene match. DNA for the CDR3: TGCAGCGTTAGCCTAGCGGGGGGGCCGGACACCGGGGAGCTGTTTTTT. Translating it yields CSVSLAGGPDTGELFF.

This clonotype was found a few times. This CDR3 reads CAWSLGPDPGGYTF. The CDR3 DNA sequence: TGTGCCTGGAGCCTCGGGCCGGACCCTGGGGGCTACACCTTC. The chain uses TRBV30 and TRBJ1-2; no clear D gene. This CDR3 comprises 14 residues. Germline V CDR1 and CDR2: GTSNPN, SVGIG (reference sequence). V was trimmed by 3 bases and J by 8 bases, leaving 19 bases between them.

For this clonotype: The germline gene is not matched at one end of the junction; a read error may be the cause. The V gene is TRBV10-3, the J gene TRBJ1-4, with D hard to call. CDR1 and CDR2 (germline): ENHRY, SYGVKD. This CDR3 has 15 residues. CDR3 sequence (DNA): TGTGCCATCAGTGAGAAGGGTTCAACTAATGAAAAACTGCTTTTT. It yields the protein CAISEKGSTNEKLLF.

This clonotype was detected ten times or more. The chain joins TRBV6-5 to TRBJ1-2, with a possible D match to TRBD1 (6 bases). CDR1 is MNHEY, CDR2 SVGAGI, per germline. V shed 8 bases and J shed 11 bases, with 18 bases lying between them. This CDR3 is 12 amino acids long. The CDR3 region has the DNA TGTGCCAGCGTCGGCGGGGGCTGGAGTTACACCTTC. Its translation is CASVGGGWSYTF.

This clonotype was counted between two and nine times. V and J are TRBV28 and TRBJ1-3; D is unresolved. With 8 bases removed from V and 2 bases from J, the gap between germline ends came to 16 bases. The CDR3 contains 15 residues. Germline CDR1 is MDHEN and CDR2 is SYDVKM. CDR3 sequence (DNA): TGTGCCAGCGGAATGAGGTCGGGCACTGGAAACACCATATATTTT. The encoded protein is CASGMRSGTGNTIYF.

V gene TRBV5-4 combines with J gene TRBJ1-1; D unresolved. The CDR3 runs 14 residues. V lost 9 bases to trimming and J lost 0 bases, with 15 bases between them. Looked up from germline, CDR1 is SGHNT and CDR2 is YYREEE (reference sequence). DNA of the CDR3: TGTGCCACCAGGCCGGGCGGGGTGAACACTGAAGCTTTCTTT. This sequence encodes CATRPGGVNTEAFF.

This clonotype has ten or more counts. This sequence joins TRBV24-1 and TRBJ1-2; 8 nucleotides match TRBD1. Losses at the gene ends were 4 bases for V and 5 bases for J; bases not matched to a gene: 11. Germline loops: CDR1 KGHDR, CDR2 SFDVKD. This CDR3 has 16 amino acids. In nucleotides, the CDR3 is TGTGCCACCAGTGACCCACGGACAGGGCAGGAATATGGCTACACCTTC. Translating gives CATSDPRTGQEYGYTF.

The gene calls are TRBV9 and TRBJ1-2; D is uncertain. Germline-derived CDR1 and CDR2 are SGDLS and YYNGEE. CDR3 size: 14 residues. Between the trimmed V and J ends, which lost 3 bases and 2 bases, there was a span of 11 bases. The CDR3 DNA reads as TGTGCCAGCAGCGGGTATCCCCAAAACTATGGCTACACCTTC. Translated, it gives CASSGYPQNYGYTF.

This clonotype has just a few counts. A much larger clonotype is one base distant, so this may be a read error. The CDR3 ends on some other residue instead of the conserved phenylalanine or tryptophan, so this is likely a read error. The J gene is TRBJ2-2, the V gene TRBV19; D not certain. Germline V gene lookup returns CDR1 LNHDA and CDR2 SQIVND (reference sequence). CDR3 size: 14 residues. V shed 7 bases and J shed 4 bases, with 13 bases lying between them. CDR3: CASTQSPATGELFI. CDR3 nucleotide sequence: TGTGCCAGTACTCAAAGCCCGGCCACCGGGGAGCTGTTTATT.

This clonotype was counted at least ten times. The rearrangement uses TRBV11-2 and TRBJ2-7; tentative D call: TRBD2 (5 bases). With 7 bases removed from V and 5 bases from J, the gap between germline ends came to 12 bases. Germline CDR1 SGHAT, CDR2 FQNNGV. The CDR3 loop spans 12 amino acids. This CDR3 reads CASTNGGHEQYF. In DNA, the CDR3 is TGTGCCAGCACCAATGGAGGACACGAGCAGTACTTC.

J is TRBJ1-6 and V is TRBV7-9; D not resolved. V gave up 5 bases and J gave up 6 bases, with 8 bases separating them. This CDR3 comprises 13 residues. Germline values: CDR1 SEHNR, CDR2 FQNEAQ (reference sequence). The CDR3 loop reads CASSPVSNSPLHF. The CDR3 nucleotides read TGTGCCAGCAGCCCCGTCAGTAATTCACCCCTCCACTTT.

In this sample, this clonotype turned up a few times. This chain joins TRBV30 and TRBJ1-5, with D unclear. Trimming took off 3 bases at V and 2 bases at J, with 11 bases between the two ends. CDR3 length equals 14 residues. From germline, CDR1 is GTSNPN and CDR2 SVGIG (reference sequence). The CDR3 reads CAWSPARGNQPQHF. The CDR3, as DNA: TGTGCCTGGAGCCCGGCCCGGGGCAATCAGCCCCAGCATTTT.

This clonotype appeared many times. The chain combines TRBV6-5 with TRBJ2-3; D not resolved. The CDR3 is 11 amino acids. CDR1 and CDR2 (germline): MNHEY, SVGAGI. V lost 7 bases to trimming and J lost 4 bases, with 6 bases between them. The CDR3 region is CASNGADTQYF. CDR3 DNA sequence: TGTGCCAGCAACGGTGCAGATACGCAGTATTTT.